This T cell receptor beta chain was sequenced for a study of T cells in Graves' hyperthyroidism and ophthalmopathy. Diagnosis of hyperthyroidism was new in patients aged 18 to 65, and its duration was under 2 months. This CDR3 has 16 amino acids. V dropped 1 base and J dropped 0 bases, with 10 bases sitting between them. Looked up from germline, CDR1 is SGHTA and CDR2 is FQGNSA. RNA transcripts yielded amplified TCR beta CDR3 regions. Carried out on the TCR CDR3, a first-round RT-PCR used the HTBI primer set. MiXCR was run by TCRdb on the multiplex PCR reads, yielding one entry per CDR3 protein. The table shows hundreds of thousands of distinct CDR3 sequences, with less than 15% occurring only once. Many counts were recorded for this clonotype.

The chain recombines TRBV7-2 with TRBJ1-5; D not resolved. The sequencing sample was made of blood. The sequence derives from a woman aged 18 to 35 with Graves' hyperthyroidism. The CDR3 sequence is CASSLGYGYSNQPQHF. The CDR3 DNA reads TGTGCCAGCAGCTTAGGGTACGGTTATAGCAATCAGCCCCAGCATTTT.